Listed below are T cell receptor beta chains from one sample, sequenced in a study. Libraries were prepared by immunoSEQ multiplex PCR; TCRdb keeps only in-frame clonotypes and omits some of them. The sample includes 68,000 or so clones, 93% of them seen just once. Sequenced input: PBMCs. Source of these receptors: a man in his forties with rheumatoid arthritis. CDR3s leave out the opening cysteine and the closing phenylalanine or tryptophan.

v_gene	j_gene	CDR3aa
TRBV6-2/TRBV6-3	TRBJ1-6	ASSSPGQGKSPLH
TRBV12-5	TRBJ2-7	ASGSSTDLEQY
TRBV19	TRBJ2-7	ASSIGLAEYEQY
TRBV9	TRBJ1-4	ASSVAGAFNEKLF
TRBV9	TRBJ2-7	ASSVGVGGYEQY
TRBV10-3	TRBJ2-1	AISESGLAGSLNEQF
TRBV3-1/TRBV3-2	TRBJ1-4	ASSRTGGRTNEKLF
TRBV27	TRBJ1-2	ASSPGQGFNGYT
TRBV5-1	TRBJ1-1	ASSLVGGLGTEAF
TRBV6-6	TRBJ2-1	ASSPPGLAGRKGSYNEQF
TRBV18	TRBJ2-3	ASSPSTGPTDTQY
TRBV7-9	TRBJ1-5	ASSFSQGGQPQH
TRBV18	TRBJ2-7	ASSPTGTRGEQY
TRBV19	TRBJ1-3	ASNPTGFFSGNTIY
TRBV19	TRBJ1-2	ASSQGYGYT
TRBV6-5	TRBJ1-1	ASSPPGGVKAF
TRBV12-3/TRBV12-4	TRBJ2-5	ASSLGETQY
TRBV19	TRBJ2-7	ASSRVRGYEQY
TRBV9	TRBJ1-4	ASSGRQGDINEKLF
TRBV7-2	TRBJ1-4	ASSPWLQGTNEKLF